Sequencing of this T cell receptor (beta chain) was carried out in a study of blood T cell repertoires in COVID-19. Study context: Samples came from the United States, Italy and Spain, spanning acute and convalescent COVID-19.

TCRdb's table, derived via immunoSEQ multiplex PCR, lists solely in-frame clones and lacks some. The sample contains approximately 74,000 clones, 75% to 80% of which appear only once. CDR1 and CDR2 from the germline V gene are SGHTA and FQGNSA. The CDR3 loop spans 14 amino acids. V was pared by 1 base and J by 3 bases, with 6 bases between. This sequence joins TRBV7-2 and TRBJ1-4; no clear D. Material for sequencing was peripheral blood. The sequence came from a human donor in a cohort sampled during active COVID-19. The CDR3, as DNA: TGTGCCAGCAGCTTAGGAGCGTCTAATGAAAAACTGTTTTTT. It codes for CASSLGASNEKLFF. The whole variable domain, filled in from reference TRBV7-2 and TRBJ1-4, reads GAGVSQSPSNKVTEKGKDVELRCDPISGHTALYWYRQSLGQGLEFLIYFQGNSAPDKSGLPSDRFSAERTGGSVSTLTIQRTQQEDSAVYLCASSLGASNEKLFFGSGTQLSVL.